What follows describes a single TCR beta chain. The entry originates in a study of sequential checkpoint blockade in melanoma. Sample treatment: randomized to nivolumab then ipilimumab (arm A) or the reverse (arm B). The data were produced by immunoSEQ multiplex PCR, yet TCRdb's version contains in-frame clones alone and is incomplete. The sample holds roughly 20,000 clones, 65% to 90% seen once. V dropped 0 bases and J dropped 6 bases, with 11 bases sitting between them. Looked up from germline, CDR1 is PRHDT and CDR2 is FYEKMQ (reference sequence). The CDR3 runs to 14 residues. The sequencing used CD8+ T cells sorted from blood (inferred from file names), collected from a patient given nivolumab and ipilimumab in sequence. The receptor was derived from a human donor with melanoma. V and J are TRBV13 and TRBJ1-2; possible D gene TRBD1, 5 bases. The chain's CDR3 is CASSLGSGSNGYTF. The DNA for the CDR3 is TGTGCCAGCAGCTTAGGGTCAGGGTCGAATGGCTACACCTTC.